This TCR beta chain was obtained from a study of OX40 agonist ivuxolimab in advanced cancers. This CDR3 comprises 11 residues. Germline CDR1 reads SNHLY; CDR2 reads FYNNEI. Trimming left V 6 bases short and J 7 bases short, with 6 bases between. Produced via immunoSEQ multiplex PCR; TCRdb's table is partial and in-frame only. The sample yields tens of thousands of clones, about 85% seen once. The V gene is TRBV2, the J gene TRBJ1-4; D gene uncertain. This specimen consisted of CD4+ or CD8+ T cells sorted from blood, obtained in a trial of the OX40 agonist ivuxolimab. This receptor was taken from an adult with an advanced solid tumor such as melanoma, head and neck, liver or kidney cancer. CDR3 in amino acids: CASRWGEKLFF. The CDR3 region has the DNA TGTGCCAGCAGGTGGGGTGAAAAACTGTTTTTT.